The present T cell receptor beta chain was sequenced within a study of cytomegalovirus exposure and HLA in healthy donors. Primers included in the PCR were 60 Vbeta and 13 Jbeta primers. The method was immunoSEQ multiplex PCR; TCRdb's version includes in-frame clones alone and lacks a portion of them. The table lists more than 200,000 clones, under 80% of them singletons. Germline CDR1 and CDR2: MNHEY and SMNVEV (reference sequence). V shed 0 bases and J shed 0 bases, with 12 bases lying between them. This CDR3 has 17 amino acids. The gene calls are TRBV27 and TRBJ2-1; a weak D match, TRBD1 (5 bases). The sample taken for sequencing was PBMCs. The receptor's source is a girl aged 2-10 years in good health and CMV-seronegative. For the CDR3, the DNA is TGTGCCAGCAGTTTATCTAGGGGCCGGGTCTCCTACAATGAGCAGTTCTTC. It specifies CASSLSRGRVSYNEQFF.